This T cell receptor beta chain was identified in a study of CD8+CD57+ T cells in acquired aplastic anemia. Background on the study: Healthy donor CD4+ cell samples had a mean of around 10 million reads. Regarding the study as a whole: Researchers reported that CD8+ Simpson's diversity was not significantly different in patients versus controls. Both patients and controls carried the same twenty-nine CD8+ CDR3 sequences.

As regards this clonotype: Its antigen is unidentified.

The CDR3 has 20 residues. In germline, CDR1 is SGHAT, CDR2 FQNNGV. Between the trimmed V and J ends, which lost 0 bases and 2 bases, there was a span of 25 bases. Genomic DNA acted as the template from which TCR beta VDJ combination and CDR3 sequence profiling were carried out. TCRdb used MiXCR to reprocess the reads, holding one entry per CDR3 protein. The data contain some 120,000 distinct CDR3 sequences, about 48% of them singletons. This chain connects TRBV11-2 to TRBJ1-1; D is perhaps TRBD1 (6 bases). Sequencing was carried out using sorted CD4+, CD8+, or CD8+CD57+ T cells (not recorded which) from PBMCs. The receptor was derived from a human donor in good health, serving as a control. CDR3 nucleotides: TGTGCCAGCAGCTTAGAGGGTGGGACATTCTTGGGGTTTGGAAACACTGAAGCTTTCTTT. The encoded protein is CASSLEGGTFLGFGNTEAFF. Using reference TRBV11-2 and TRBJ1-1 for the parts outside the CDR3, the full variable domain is EAGVAQSPRYKIIEKRQSVAFWCNPISGHATLYWYQQILGQGPKLLIQFQNNGVVDDSQLPKDRFSAERLKGVDSTLKIQPAKLEDSAVYLCASSLEGGTFLGFGNTEAFFGQGTRLTVV.